This T cell receptor (beta chain) was profiled in a study of beta chain features in type 1 diabetes (dated by TCRdb to the late 2010s). About the full investigation: No differences in mean age, gender distribution, total cell number or subset yield were found between patients and healthy donors. A total of 90 million to 140 million sorted cells were examined across all samples, and RNA yield correlated strongly with the number of cells per subset. Naive and central memory subsets were obtained from all 30 or so donors, but regulatory and stem cell-like memory subsets were isolated from only 8 patients and roughly eight healthy donors. In the study, recently diagnosed type 1 diabetes patients and matched healthy donors were compared on the TCRB repertoires of their sorted circulating CD4+ T cell subsets. Points the paper makes about the study in general: HLA sub-analyses involved small numbers of individuals, so any influence of HLA type on TCRB rearrangement remained unresolved. Sequencing cDNA rather than genomic DNA could over-represent highly expressing activated cells, although activation and CD3 levels did not differ between groups. In all four CD4+ subsets, TCRB CDR3 length was moderately but significantly shorter in type 1 diabetes patients. Shorter templates might be favored by PCR, yet because patient and control samples were amplified and corrected together, any such skew would affect both groups equally. Naive, central memory and regulatory TCRB repertoires appeared to be more alike among patients than among healthy donors. At VDJ recombination sites, type 1 diabetes patients had fewer insertions and more deleted nucleotides, which implies abnormalities in thymic rearrangement.

Each donor gave one peripheral blood draw, averaging approximately 120 mL, which was collected into heparinised tubes. Naive, central memory, regulatory and stem cell-like memory CD4+ T cells were sorted on a BD FACSAria II using a panel including CD45RO, CCR7, CD25, CD127, CD95 and CD27. All sorted populations exceeded 95% purity. PBMCs were separated immediately by Lymphoprep density gradient centrifugation and were stained directly, without being cultured. So that batch effects would be minimized, each experiment stained and sorted samples in pairs, pairing one healthy donor with one patient. The entire isolated RNA was reverse transcribed using the High Capacity cDNA Reverse Transcription Kit, and thus expressed TCRB transcripts were sequenced. Deep immunoSEQ sequencing was applied to naive, central memory and regulatory T cell samples, giving an average of about 3.8 million total reads per sample. After sorted cells were lysed in RLT buffer, RNA was extracted with DNase-treated RNeasy Micro or Mini kits, with the choice depending on cell number. To prevent cross-contamination, every cell subset was processed on its own, while patient and healthy donor samples were processed together. The immunoSEQ multiplex PCR was used to amplify TCRB sequences from cDNA, yielding 87-bp fragments that span the CDR3 region. Sequencing of the amplicons was done on the Illumina HiSeq platform. In the original analysis: Synthetic template baselines were used to correct PCR bias computationally, reads within Hamming distance 2 were collapsed together, and singletons that could not be merged were discarded. Reads were aligned against IMGT to assign V, D and J genes, CDR3 length and insertions or deletions at six rearrangement sites. Within each subset, clonotype counts were normalized to the number of sorted cells before true diversity and Gini coefficients were calculated with the tcR R package. The overlap coefficient, calculated on TCRB nucleotide sequences, was used to quantify repertoire sharing. TCRdb took this table from immuneACCESS and kept in-frame rearrangements with V and J called. Such tables lack part of the clones; where checked against another copy, unresolved V genes explain under half of the gap, and the rest is unexplained. The V and J calls and the clone size are those of that table, but D and trimming were determined from the DNA. The sample yields a few hundred thousand clones; about 10% were counted once. About 0.64% of the sample belongs to the ten largest clones.

This clone was detected a few times. Its specific antigen is unknown. No base qualities exist here, and no much larger clone lies one base off it. This TCR was recovered from a man younger than 40 with type 1 diabetes. The sequenced material came from central memory CD4+ T cells from blood.

This receptor has the CDR3 CASSLPPAGAFF. Read as DNA, the sequence is TGTGCCAGCAGCTTACCCCCAGCGGGAGCTTTCTTT. The V gene is TRBV7-2 and the J gene is TRBJ1-1; the D gene cannot be resolved reliably. From the cysteine through the phenylalanine, the CDR3 covers 12 amino acids. Only the CDR3 DNA stays, 36 bases, in frame from base 1. Sequences SGHTA (CDR1) and FQGNSA (CDR2) are obtained from the germline V gene. Trimming removed 2 bases from V and 10 bases from J, leaving 11 bases between the germline ends.